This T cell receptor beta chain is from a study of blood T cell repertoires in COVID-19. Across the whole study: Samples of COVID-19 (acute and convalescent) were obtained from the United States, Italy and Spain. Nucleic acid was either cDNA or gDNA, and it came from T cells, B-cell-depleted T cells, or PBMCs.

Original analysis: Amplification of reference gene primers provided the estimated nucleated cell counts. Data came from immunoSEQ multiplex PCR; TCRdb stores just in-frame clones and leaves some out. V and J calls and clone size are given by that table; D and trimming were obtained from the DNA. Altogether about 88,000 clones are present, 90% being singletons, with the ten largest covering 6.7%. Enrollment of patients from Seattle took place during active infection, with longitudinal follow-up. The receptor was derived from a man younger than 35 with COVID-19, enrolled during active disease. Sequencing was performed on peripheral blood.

The CDR3 reads CASNSGGSRNSPLHF. CDR3 in DNA: TGTGCCAGTAATTCAGGGGGCTCCAGAAATTCACCCCTCCACTTT. The rearrangement uses TRBV19 and TRBJ1-6; TRBD1 agrees at 8 bases. Germline V gene data show CDR1 as LNHDA and CDR2 as SQIVND (reference sequence). Germline trimming cut 7 bases from V and 7 bases from J; bases unmatched to any gene: 9. This CDR3 is 15 amino acids long.